This paragraph covers one TCR beta chain sequence. The assay was immunoSEQ multiplex PCR, and TCRdb's table has in-frame clones only and misses some. The sample carries some 700,000 clones, around 89% recorded once. The CDR3 runs to 18 residues. Germline CDR1 reads LGHNA; CDR2 reads YNFKEQ. The V and J ends lost 4 bases and 2 bases, in that order; junction bases with no gene match: 10. The sample belongs to a study of shared T cell receptors in the human thymus. These data were also filed under a second study, of human thymus T cells. From that paper: Thymus was obtained from resections taken during corrective heart surgery. Usage of V and J genes appeared biased in thymic and blood repertoires. Related research examined unrelated individuals and reported that their thymic repertoires overlapped highly.

The sample consisted of thymocytes. This chain uses TRBV4-2 with TRBJ2-6; 8 nucleotides match TRBD2. This TCR came from a boy younger than two with a congenital heart defect. DNA for the CDR3: TGTGCCAGCAGCCGAGGGACTAGAAGTGATACTGGGGCCAACGTCCTGACTTTC. This translates into CASSRGTRSDTGANVLTF.